The rows below give T cell receptor beta chains drawn from one sample of a study of T cells in Graves' hyperthyroidism and ophthalmopathy. TCRdb redid the calling of the multiplex PCR reads with MiXCR, one entry per CDR3 protein. The sample lists roughly 420,000 distinct CDR3 sequences, less than 20% occurring once. The source material was blood. All receptors come from a woman aged 18-29 years with Graves' hyperthyroidism. Each CDR3 is given with its conserved first and last residue. The D gene is left open where the match is weak. Size is stated for part of the rows, as once, few or many counts, or as a class when the clone is expanded.

v_call: TRBV28; clone_size: many; j_call: TRBJ2-3; d_call: .; cdr3_nt: TGTGCCAGCAGTCCCTTCCAGGGTACGCAGTATTTT; cdr3_aa: CASSPFQGTQYF
v_call: TRBV28; clone_size: .; j_call: TRBJ1-1; d_call: .; cdr3_nt: TGTGCCAGCGCGCGGCTGGGGAAAAGCTTCTTT; cdr3_aa: CASARLGKSFF
v_call: TRBV29-1; clone_size: many; j_call: TRBJ1-4; d_call: .; cdr3_nt: TGCAGCGCCGGGACGGGCGCAACTAATGAAAAACTGTTTTTT; cdr3_aa: CSAGTGATNEKLFF
v_call: TRBV18; clone_size: many; j_call: TRBJ2-3; d_call: .; cdr3_nt: TGTGCCAGCTCACCTGTGACTGATCGGGATACGCAGTATTTT; cdr3_aa: CASSPVTDRDTQYF
v_call: TRBV6-2/TRBV6-3; clone_size: few; j_call: TRBJ1-3; d_call: .; cdr3_nt: TGTGCCAGCAGTTTTTTTGGGACATTTAGCTCTGGAAACACCATATATTTT; cdr3_aa: CASSFFGTFSSGNTIYF
v_call: TRBV10-2; clone_size: .; j_call: TRBJ2-2; d_call: .; cdr3_nt: TGCGCCAGCAGGGAGGGGATATCCGGGGAGCTGTTTTTT; cdr3_aa: CASREGISGELFF
v_call: TRBV19; clone_size: .; j_call: TRBJ1-3; d_call: .; cdr3_nt: TGTGCCAGTACCCCCTCGACTGGGTCTGGTGGAAACACCATATATTTT; cdr3_aa: CASTPSTGSGGNTIYF
v_call: TRBV12-3/TRBV12-4; clone_size: once; j_call: TRBJ2-2; d_call: .; cdr3_nt: TGTGCCAGCAGTCCCTTAATCACCGGGGAGCTGTTTTTT; cdr3_aa: CASSPLITGELFF
v_call: TRBV11-3; clone_size: many; j_call: TRBJ2-3; d_call: .; cdr3_nt: TGTGCCAGCAGCCGCACCCCGGATACGCAGTATTTT; cdr3_aa: CASSRTPDTQYF
v_call: TRBV5-1; clone_size: .; j_call: TRBJ2-1; d_call: TRBD2; cdr3_nt: TGCGCCAGCAGCTGGGCCCCTTGGCGGGAGCATTCGTCCAATGAGCAGTTCTTC; cdr3_aa: CASSWAPWREHSSNEQFF
v_call: TRBV12-3/TRBV12-4; clone_size: many; j_call: TRBJ2-7; d_call: TRBD2; cdr3_nt: TGTGCCAGCAGTTTCTCCCCGGGAGGCCGATTCGCCGAGCAGTACTTC; cdr3_aa: CASSFSPGGRFAEQYF
v_call: TRBV15; clone_size: .; j_call: TRBJ2-7; d_call: TRBD1; cdr3_nt: TGTGCCACCAGCAGAGAACAGGGGACACCCTACGAGCAGTACTTC; cdr3_aa: CATSREQGTPYEQYF
v_call: TRBV12-3/TRBV12-4; clone_size: many; j_call: TRBJ2-3; d_call: .; cdr3_nt: TGTGCCAGCAGTTCGAACGGGGGTACCACAGATACGCAGTATTTT; cdr3_aa: CASSSNGGTTDTQYF
v_call: TRBV7-8; clone_size: few; j_call: TRBJ1-3; d_call: TRBD1; cdr3_nt: TGTGCCAGCAGCTTATGGGACAGGTCTTCTCCCTCTGGAAACACCATATATTTT; cdr3_aa: CASSLWDRSSPSGNTIYF
v_call: TRBV7-2; clone_size: many; j_call: TRBJ2-2; d_call: TRBD1; cdr3_nt: TGTGCCAGCAGCTACGGGACAGGGATCGGGGAGCTGTTTTTT; cdr3_aa: CASSYGTGIGELFF
v_call: TRBV7-3; clone_size: .; j_call: TRBJ2-5; d_call: .; cdr3_nt: TGTGCCAGCAGCACCCAAGGGGGGGGCCAAGAGACCCAGTACTTC; cdr3_aa: CASSTQGGGQETQYF
v_call: TRBV12-3/TRBV12-4; clone_size: many; j_call: TRBJ2-3; d_call: .; cdr3_nt: TGTGCCAGCAGCCTATCGGGACACACAGATACGCAGTATTTT; cdr3_aa: CASSLSGHTDTQYF
v_call: TRBV9; clone_size: many; j_call: TRBJ2-7; d_call: TRBD1; cdr3_nt: TGTGCCAGCAGCGTAGAGGGACAGGGAACGGCCTACGAGCAGTACTTC; cdr3_aa: CASSVEGQGTAYEQYF
v_call: TRBV6-1; clone_size: .; j_call: TRBJ2-3; d_call: TRBD2; cdr3_nt: TGTGCCAGCAGTCGGGAGGGGACTTCCACAGATACGCAGTATTTT; cdr3_aa: CASSREGTSTDTQYF
v_call: TRBV28; clone_size: .; j_call: TRBJ1-4; d_call: .; cdr3_nt: TGTGCCATCGGGGGGGCAACTAATGAAAAACTGTTTTTT; cdr3_aa: CAIGGATNEKLFF
v_call: TRBV30; clone_size: .; j_call: TRBJ1-5; d_call: .; cdr3_nt: TGTGCCTGGAGCGAAGACAATCAGCCCCAGCATTTT; cdr3_aa: CAWSEDNQPQHF
v_call: TRBV28; clone_size: .; j_call: TRBJ1-4; d_call: TRBD1; cdr3_nt: TGTGCAGGACAGGGGCGGAACTGGGATGAAAAACTGTTTTTT; cdr3_aa: CAGQGRNWDEKLFF
v_call: TRBV4-1; clone_size: .; j_call: TRBJ2-3; d_call: TRBD2; cdr3_nt: TGCGCCAGCAGCCAAGAACCAGGCCGGGGGGCAGATACGCAGTATTTT; cdr3_aa: CASSQEPGRGADTQYF
v_call: TRBV6-1; clone_size: many; j_call: TRBJ1-2; d_call: .; cdr3_nt: TGTGCCAGCCTGGGGAAGGGTCTGACACACTATGGCTACACCTTC; cdr3_aa: CASLGKGLTHYGYTF
v_call: TRBV6-1; clone_size: many; j_call: TRBJ2-5; d_call: TRBD2; cdr3_nt: TGTGCCAGCAGTCCTATTAGCGGGACCCAAGAGACCCAGTACTTC; cdr3_aa: CASSPISGTQETQYF
v_call: TRBV4-1; clone_size: .; j_call: TRBJ2-7; d_call: .; cdr3_nt: TGCGCCAGCAGCCAAGAATGGGACAACTCCTACGAGCAGTACTTC; cdr3_aa: CASSQEWDNSYEQYF
v_call: TRBV6-1; clone_size: many; j_call: TRBJ1-5; d_call: .; cdr3_nt: TGTGCCAGCAGTGAACACAGCAATCAGCCCCAGCATTTT; cdr3_aa: CASSEHSNQPQHF
v_call: TRBV5-1; clone_size: many; j_call: TRBJ2-1; d_call: TRBD1; cdr3_nt: TGCGCCAGCAGCCCGGGACAGGGGTTATACAATGAGCAGTTCTTC; cdr3_aa: CASSPGQGLYNEQFF
v_call: TRBV20-1; clone_size: many; j_call: TRBJ1-4; d_call: .; cdr3_nt: TGCAGTGCCACACCGGGGCTGGCGCCGGGTCTGTTTTTT; cdr3_aa: CSATPGLAPGLFF
v_call: TRBV7-9; clone_size: many; j_call: TRBJ1-6; d_call: .; cdr3_nt: TGTGCCAGCACCCGGGATAATTCACCCCTCCACTTT; cdr3_aa: CASTRDNSPLHF
v_call: TRBV29-1; clone_size: many; j_call: TRBJ1-4; d_call: .; cdr3_nt: TGCAGCGTTGAAAACCTGCGAGGTCGAGAAAAACTGTTTTTT; cdr3_aa: CSVENLRGREKLFF
v_call: TRBV7-9; clone_size: many; j_call: TRBJ1-4; d_call: .; cdr3_nt: TGTGCCAGCAGCCCCGGGGGGCATGAAAAACTGTTTTTT; cdr3_aa: CASSPGGHEKLFF
v_call: TRBV20-1; clone_size: few; j_call: TRBJ2-4; d_call: .; cdr3_nt: TGCAGTGCTAGCTCCTCCAAAAACATTCAGTACTTC; cdr3_aa: CSASSSKNIQYF
v_call: TRBV30; clone_size: many; j_call: TRBJ2-3; d_call: TRBD2; cdr3_nt: TGTGGGGTAGCGGGCGGCACAGATACGCAGTATTTT; cdr3_aa: CGVAGGTDTQYF
v_call: TRBV30; clone_size: many; j_call: TRBJ1-6; d_call: .; cdr3_nt: TGTGCCTGGAGTAGGGGACCTGCGCAGAATTCACCCCTCCACTTT; cdr3_aa: CAWSRGPAQNSPLHF
v_call: TRBV20-1; clone_size: few; j_call: TRBJ1-2; d_call: .; cdr3_nt: TGCAGTGCTGGAGATCCTGGAGGGCCCCATGGCTACACCTTC; cdr3_aa: CSAGDPGGPHGYTF
v_call: TRBV7-3; clone_size: many; j_call: TRBJ1-1; d_call: .; cdr3_nt: TGTGCCAGCAGCTTAAGGGCAGTCACTGAAGCTTTCTTT; cdr3_aa: CASSLRAVTEAFF
v_call: TRBV19; clone_size: many; j_call: TRBJ1-1; d_call: .; cdr3_nt: TGTGCCAGTACCCGGGGGCCCGGGGCTGAAGCTTTCTTT; cdr3_aa: CASTRGPGAEAFF
v_call: TRBV20-1; clone_size: many; j_call: TRBJ1-6; d_call: .; cdr3_nt: TGCAGCCCATTTAAGGGCCCTAATTCACCCCTCCACTTT; cdr3_aa: CSPFKGPNSPLHF
v_call: TRBV3-1; clone_size: many; j_call: TRBJ2-2; d_call: .; cdr3_nt: TGTGCCAGCAGCCAATCTTCCGGGGAGCTGTTTTTT; cdr3_aa: CASSQSSGELFF
v_call: TRBV11-3; clone_size: few; j_call: TRBJ2-1; d_call: .; cdr3_nt: TGTGCCAGCAGCTTAGATTTAACATTGGCCTACAATGAGAAGTTCTTC; cdr3_aa: CASSLDLTLAYNEKFF
v_call: TRBV3-1; clone_size: many; j_call: TRBJ2-5; d_call: TRBD1; cdr3_nt: TGTGCCAGCAGCCAAGGAACAGGGGACGTAGAGACCCAGTACTTC; cdr3_aa: CASSQGTGDVETQYF
v_call: TRBV2; clone_size: .; j_call: TRBJ2-2; d_call: TRBD2; cdr3_nt: TGTGCCAGCAGTCACGGACTAGCGGGGGAGCTGTTTTTT; cdr3_aa: CASSHGLAGELFF
v_call: TRBV11-2; clone_size: many; j_call: TRBJ1-6; d_call: .; cdr3_nt: TGTGCCAGCAGCTACGGGGCGTCCTATAATTCACCCCTCCACTTT; cdr3_aa: CASSYGASYNSPLHF
v_call: TRBV4-1; clone_size: .; j_call: TRBJ2-3; d_call: .; cdr3_nt: TGCGCCAGCAGCCTCGCAGGGGCGGGGGGCACAGATACGCAGTATTTT; cdr3_aa: CASSLAGAGGTDTQYF
v_call: TRBV6-1; clone_size: many; j_call: TRBJ1-2; d_call: .; cdr3_nt: TGTGCCAGCAGGCCCTCGACTCCTCCGTATGGCTACACCTTC; cdr3_aa: CASRPSTPPYGYTF